This T cell receptor (beta chain) was identified during a study of blood T cell repertoires in COVID-19. Study as a whole: Nucleic acid was either cDNA or gDNA, and it came from T cells, B-cell-depleted T cells, or PBMCs.

Germline values: CDR1 SGHAT, CDR2 FQNNGV. There are 15 residues in the CDR3. Losses at the gene ends were 3 bases for V and 4 bases for J; bases not matched to a gene: 1. As processed by the authors: Cell counts per sample came from amplifying reference gene primers. Sequencing was performed with immunoSEQ multiplex PCR; in TCRdb, only in-frame clones are kept and a portion is missing. That table supplies the V and J calls and clone size; D and trimming were determined from the DNA. The sample lists roughly 330,000 clones; 87% were seen once. Seattle's cohort entered during active infection and was followed longitudinally.

This sequence was found in a man aged 25-45 years with COVID-19, enrolled during active disease. The V and J genes are TRBV11-2 and TRBJ2-1; 12 bases align to TRBD2. The sequencing input was peripheral blood. The CDR3 protein is CASSFGLAGYNEQFF. The CDR3, as DNA: TGTGCCAGCAGCTTCGGACTAGCGGGATACAATGAGCAGTTCTTC.